This T cell receptor beta chain derives from a study of OX40 agonist ivuxolimab in advanced cancers. Study summary: Patients got intravenous ivuxolimab at 0.01 to 10 mg/kg every 2 weeks. The dose-escalation group included hepatocellular carcinoma, melanoma, renal cell carcinoma and head and neck cancer.

Study-wide results and limits: Not determined was the antigen specificity of the expanded peripheral T cells. Some nonresponders also had low normalized T-cell clonal expansion.

The CDR3 runs 13 residues. Germline CDR1 GTSNPN, CDR2 SVGIG (reference sequence). V dropped 3 bases and J dropped 0 bases, with 8 bases sitting between them. Notes on this clone: No antigen is known for it.

Here immunoSEQ multiplex PCR was the method, and the copy in TCRdb shows in-frame clones only, minus some. The sample lists approximately 69,000 clones, roughly 88% occurring once. The sequencing used CD4+ or CD8+ T cells sorted from blood, collected in a trial of the OX40 agonist ivuxolimab. The source is an adult with an advanced solid tumor such as melanoma, head and neck, liver or kidney cancer. The chain couples TRBV30 to TRBJ1-1; TRBD1 is a possible D gene (6 bases). CDR3 sequence reads: CAWRGHLNTEAFF. CDR3 nucleotide sequence: TGTGCCTGGAGGGGACATTTGAACACTGAAGCTTTCTTT.